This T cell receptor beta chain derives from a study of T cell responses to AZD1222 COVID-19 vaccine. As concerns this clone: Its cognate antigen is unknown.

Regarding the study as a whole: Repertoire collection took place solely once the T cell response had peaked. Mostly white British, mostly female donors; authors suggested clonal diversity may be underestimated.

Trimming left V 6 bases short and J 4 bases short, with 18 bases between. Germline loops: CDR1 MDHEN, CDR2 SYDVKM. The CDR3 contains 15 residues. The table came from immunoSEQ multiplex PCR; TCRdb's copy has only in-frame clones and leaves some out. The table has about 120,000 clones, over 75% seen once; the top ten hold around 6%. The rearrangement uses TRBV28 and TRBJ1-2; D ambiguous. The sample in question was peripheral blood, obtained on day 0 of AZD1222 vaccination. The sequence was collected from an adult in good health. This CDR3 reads CASSTPLPALYGYTF. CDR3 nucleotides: TGTGCCAGCAGCACCCCCCTCCCCGCTCTCTATGGCTACACCTTC.